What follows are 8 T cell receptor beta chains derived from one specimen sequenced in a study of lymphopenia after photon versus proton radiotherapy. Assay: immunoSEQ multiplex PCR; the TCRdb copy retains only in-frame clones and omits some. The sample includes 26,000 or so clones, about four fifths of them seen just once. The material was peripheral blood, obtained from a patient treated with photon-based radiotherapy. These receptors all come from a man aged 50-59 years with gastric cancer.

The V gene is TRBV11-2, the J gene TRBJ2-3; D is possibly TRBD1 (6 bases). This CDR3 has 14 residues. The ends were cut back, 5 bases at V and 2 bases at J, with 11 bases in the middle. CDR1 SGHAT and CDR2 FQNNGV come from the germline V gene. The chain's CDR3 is CASSIGTSTDTQYF. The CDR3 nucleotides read TGTGCCAGCAGCATAGGGACATCCACAGATACGCAGTATTTT.

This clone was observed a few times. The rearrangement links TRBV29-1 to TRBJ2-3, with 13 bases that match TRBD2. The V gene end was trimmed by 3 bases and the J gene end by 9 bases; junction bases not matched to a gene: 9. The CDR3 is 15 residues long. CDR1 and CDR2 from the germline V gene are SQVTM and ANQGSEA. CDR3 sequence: CSVELLAGGQKTQYF. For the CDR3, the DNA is TGCAGCGTTGAGTTACTAGCGGGGGGGCAAAAAACGCAGTATTTT.

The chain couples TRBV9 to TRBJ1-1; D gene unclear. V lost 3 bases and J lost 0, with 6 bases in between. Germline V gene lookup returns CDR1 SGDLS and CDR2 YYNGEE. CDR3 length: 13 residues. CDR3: CASSARLNTEAFF. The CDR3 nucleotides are TGTGCCAGCAGCGCTCGACTGAACACTGAAGCTTTCTTT.

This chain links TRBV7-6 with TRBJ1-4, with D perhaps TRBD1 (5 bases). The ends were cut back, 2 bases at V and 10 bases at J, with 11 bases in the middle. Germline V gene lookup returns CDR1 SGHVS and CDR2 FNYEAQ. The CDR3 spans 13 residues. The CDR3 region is CASSLNGGGKLFF. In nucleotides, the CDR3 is TGTGCCAGCAGCTTAAATGGGGGGGGAAAACTGTTTTTT. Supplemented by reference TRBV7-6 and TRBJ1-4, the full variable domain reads GAGVSQSPRYKVTKRGQDVALRCDPISGHVSLYWYRQALGQGPEFLTYFNYEAQQDKSGLPNDRFSAERPEGSISTLTIQRTEQRDSAMYRCASSLNGGGKLFFGSGTQLSVL.

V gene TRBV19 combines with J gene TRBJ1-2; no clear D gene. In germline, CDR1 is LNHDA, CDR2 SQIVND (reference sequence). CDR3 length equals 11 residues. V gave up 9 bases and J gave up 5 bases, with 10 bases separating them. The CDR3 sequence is CASFQGYGYTF. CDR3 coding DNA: TGTGCCAGCTTCCAAGGGTATGGCTACACCTTC.

Written as DNA, the CDR3 is TGTGCCAGCCAGGGACAGGGGAATCAGCCCCAGCATTTT. As protein: CASQGQGNQPQHF. The chain carries TRBV21-1 and TRBJ1-5; TRBD1 reflects the table's D call only, with no check against the DNA. TRBV21-1 is annotated as a pseudogene. This CDR3 has 13 amino acids.

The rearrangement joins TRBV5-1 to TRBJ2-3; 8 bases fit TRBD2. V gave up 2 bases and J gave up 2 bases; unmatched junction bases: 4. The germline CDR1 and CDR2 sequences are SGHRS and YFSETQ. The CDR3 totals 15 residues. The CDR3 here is CASSFLAGLTDTQYF. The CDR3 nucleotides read TGCGCCAGCAGCTTCCTAGCGGGCCTCACAGATACGCAGTATTTT.

CDR3 bases: TGTGCTAGTGGTCCGGAACCCGGGGCCACCCAGTACTTC. Translated, it gives CASGPEPGATQYF. The chain links TRBV12-5 to TRBJ2-5; TRBD1 or TRBD2 may be the D gene (5 bases each). Germline V lookup: CDR1 LGHNT, CDR2 FRNRAP. Trimming removed 5 bases from V and 8 bases from J, with 15 bases in between. This CDR3 has 13 residues.